This T cell receptor beta chain derives from a study of T cells after somatic rescue of genetic block. This clone occurred a few times. This CDR3 contains 13 residues. Germline V gene lookup returns CDR1 SGDLS and CDR2 YYNGEE. Deletions cut 4 bases from V and 6 bases from J, with 13 bases between. Sequencing was performed with immunoSEQ multiplex PCR; in TCRdb, only in-frame clones are kept and a portion is missing. The sample lists 55,000 to 75,000 clones; around 92% were seen once. The rearrangement uses TRBV9 and TRBJ1-1; D perhaps matches TRBD1 (6 bases). This clonotype originated in a man between 40 and 49 years old. Material for sequencing was peripheral blood mononuclear cells (PBMCs). The CDR3 nucleotides are TGTGCCAGCAGCCACCAGGGGACATCTGAAGCTTTCTTT. It translates to CASSHQGTSEAFF. The entire variable domain, with the rest obtained from reference TRBV9 and TRBJ1-1, is as follows: DSGVTQTPKHLITATGQRVTLRCSPRSGDLSVYWYQQSLDQGLQFLIQYYNGEERAKGNILERFSAQQFPDLHSELNLSSLELGDSALYFCASSHQGTSEAFFGQGTRLTVV.